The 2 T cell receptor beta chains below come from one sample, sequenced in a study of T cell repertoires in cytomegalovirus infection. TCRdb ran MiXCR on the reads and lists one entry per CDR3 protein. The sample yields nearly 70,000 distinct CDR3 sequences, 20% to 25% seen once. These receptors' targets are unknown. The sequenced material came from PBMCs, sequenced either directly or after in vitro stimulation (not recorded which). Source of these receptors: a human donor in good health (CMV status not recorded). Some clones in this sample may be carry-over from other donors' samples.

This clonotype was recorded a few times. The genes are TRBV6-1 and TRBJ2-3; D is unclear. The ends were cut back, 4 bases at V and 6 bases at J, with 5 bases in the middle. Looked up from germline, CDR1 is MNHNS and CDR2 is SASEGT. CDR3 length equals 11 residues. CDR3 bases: TGTGCCAGCAGTGTGTTGGATACGCAGTATTTT. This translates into CASSVLDTQYF.

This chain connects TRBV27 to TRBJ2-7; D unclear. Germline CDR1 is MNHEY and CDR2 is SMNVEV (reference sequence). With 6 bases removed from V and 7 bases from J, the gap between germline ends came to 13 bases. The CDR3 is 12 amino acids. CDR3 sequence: CASSRPLGEQYF. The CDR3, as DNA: TGTGCCAGCAGCAGACCCCTTGGGGAGCAGTACTTC.